This TCR beta chain was captured in a study of technical replicates of blood from several donors. This CDR3 comprises 18 residues. Germline CDR1 MGHRA, CDR2 YSYEKL. V gave up 3 bases and J gave up 7 bases; unmatched junction bases: 14. This clone was detected only once. Clones were sequenced by immunoSEQ multiplex PCR, and TCRdb holds only the in-frame ones, with some missing. Of roughly 69,000 clones listed, around 84% are singletons. The sequenced sample consisted of PBMCs. This TCR was sampled from a human donor in good health. Some clones in this sample may be carry-over from other donors' samples. This chain links TRBV4-1 with TRBJ1-6; 8 bases align to TRBD1. CDR3 in DNA: TGCGCCAGCAGCCACCTCCCCGGACAGGGACCGGCGAATTCACCCCTCCACTTT. Protein sequence: CASSHLPGQGPANSPLHF.